What follows are 27 T cell receptor beta chains derived from one specimen sequenced in a study of OX40 agonist ivuxolimab in advanced cancers. The table came from immunoSEQ multiplex PCR; TCRdb's copy has only in-frame clones and leaves some out. The sample has more than 45,000 clones, nearly 90% seen once; the top ten hold less than 2%. The sample here was CD4+ or CD8+ T cells sorted from blood, taken in a trial of the OX40 agonist ivuxolimab. The receptors were sampled from an adult with an advanced solid tumor such as melanoma, head and neck, liver or kidney cancer.

The rearrangement uses TRBV2 and TRBJ2-3; D is perhaps TRBD1 (5 bases). CDR3 length: 13 residues. Germline CDR1 SNHLY, CDR2 FYNNEI. V lost 4 bases and J 6 bases, leaving 11 bases between the germline ends. The CDR3 region is CASSVDRLDTQYF. In nucleotides, the CDR3 is TGTGCCAGCAGTGTTGACAGATTGGATACGCAGTATTTT. The full variable domain, completed using reference TRBV2 and TRBJ2-3, is EPEVTQTPSHQVTQMGQEVILRCVPISNHLYFYWYRQILGQKVEFLVSFYNNEISEKSEIFDDQFSVERPDGSNFTLKIRSTKLEDSAMYFCASSVDRLDTQYFGPGTRLTVL.

The chain couples TRBV9 to TRBJ1-4; TRBD1 might be the D (6 bases). The V gene lost 7 bases and the J gene lost 8 bases, with 15 bases spanning the gap. Per germline, CDR1 SGDLS and CDR2 YYNGEE. There are 13 residues in the CDR3. The CDR3 is CASARGFREKLFF. Here the CDR3 DNA reads TGTGCCAGCGCTAGGGGGTTTCGAGAAAAACTGTTTTTT.

The CDR3: CAISKSGTSGADTQYF. DNA of the CDR3: TGTGCCATCAGTAAATCAGGGACTAGCGGGGCAGATACGCAGTATTTT. The genes are TRBV10-3 and TRBJ2-3; 13 bases fit TRBD2. The germline V gene encodes CDR1 ENHRY and CDR2 SYGVKD. The CDR3 runs 16 residues. V dropped 5 bases and J dropped 4; count of bases not matched to a gene: 6.

As concerns this clone: The junction differs from germline at one of its ends, possibly a read error. The V gene is TRBV9, the J gene TRBJ2-7; TRBD1 matches 8 bases. There are 16 residues in the CDR3. Germline CDR1 and CDR2: SGDLS and YYNGEE. Here the CDR3 DNA reads TGTGCCGGCAGCATCCTCCGGGACAGGAGCTCCTACGAGCAGTACTTC. It codes for CAGSILRDRSSYEQYF.

As for this clone: Other DNA sequences in this sample translate to the same CDR3. This chain joins TRBV19 and TRBJ2-6; the D is unclear. The V and J ends lost 1 base and 4 bases respectively, with 5 bases between them. Germline loops: CDR1 LNHDA, CDR2 SQIVND (reference sequence). CDR3 length: 14 amino acids. The CDR3 region has the DNA TGTGCCAGTAGTATAGGGTCAGGGGCCAACGTCCTGACTTTC. As protein: CASSIGSGANVLTF.

In this sample, this clone is medium-sized. V is TRBV9 and J is TRBJ2-2; 7 bases fit TRBD2. Per the germline V gene, CDR1 is SGDLS and CDR2 is YYNGEE. V lost 0 bases and J lost 4; bases outside the gene matches: 3. The CDR3 spans 15 residues. CDR3 residues: CASSVDPGGTGELFF. In nucleotides, the CDR3 is TGTGCCAGCAGCGTAGACCCGGGGGGCACCGGGGAGCTGTTTTTT.

J is TRBJ2-2 and V is TRBV28; the D gene could be TRBD1 or TRBD2 (5 bases each). The V end lost 5 bases, the J end lost 7 bases, and 14 bases lay between the germline ends. The CDR3 has 14 amino acids. Germline values: CDR1 MDHEN, CDR2 SYDVKM. The CDR3 sequence is CASSRGDGSGELFF. The CDR3 DNA sequence: TGTGCCAGCAGTAGAGGGGACGGCAGCGGGGAGCTGTTTTTT.

V gene TRBV18 combines with J gene TRBJ1-5, with 9 bases fitting TRBD1. V dropped 4 bases and J dropped 7; count of bases not matched to a gene: 8. CDR1 is KGHSH and CDR2 is LQKENI in the germline V gene. CDR3 size: 15 residues. The CDR3 spells CASSLGTGQGQPQHF. The CDR3 nucleotides read TGTGCCAGCTCACTAGGGACAGGGCAGGGGCAGCCCCAGCATTTT.

Of note for this clone: The junction shows a germline mismatch at one end, possibly a read error. The genes are TRBV2 and TRBJ2-2; TRBD2 matches at 10 bases. This CDR3 has 15 residues. Germline V lookup: CDR1 SNHLY, CDR2 FYNNEI. Written as DNA, the CDR3 is TGTGCCAGCAGTCAAGCGGGAGGGGGGACCGGGGAGCTGTTTTTT. Its translation: CASSQAGGGTGELFF. The entire variable domain, with the rest obtained from reference TRBV2 and TRBJ2-2, is as follows: EPEVTQTPSHQVTQMGQEVILRCVPISNHLYFYWYRQILGQKVEFLVSFYNNEISEKSEIFDDQFSVERPDGSNFTLKIRSTKLEDSAMYFCASSQAGGGTGELFFGEGSRLTVL.

CDR3 protein: CASSLGGTRDTEAFF. CDR3 in DNA: TGCGCCAGCAGCTTGGGGGGGACTAGGGACACTGAAGCTTTCTTT. The rearrangement links TRBV5-1 to TRBJ1-1; weak D call: TRBD1 (5 bases). There are 15 residues in the CDR3. V lost 0 bases to trimming and J lost 3 bases, with 12 bases between them. Per the germline V gene, CDR1 is SGHRS and CDR2 is YFSETQ.

As regards this clone: The identical CDR3 is also encoded by other nucleotide sequences in the sample. The chain recombines TRBV5-1 with TRBJ2-3; D is ambiguous. Per the germline V gene, CDR1 is SGHRS and CDR2 is YFSETQ. Trimming stripped 4 bases from V and 2 bases from J, with 5 bases between. The CDR3 is made up of 12 amino acids. For the CDR3, the DNA is TGCGCCAGCAGCCTCAACACAGATACGCAGTATTTT. As protein: CASSLNTDTQYF. The full variable domain, its missing parts supplied by reference TRBV5-1 and TRBJ2-3, is KAGVTQTPRYLIKTRGQQVTLSCSPISGHRSVSWYQQTPGQGLQFLFEYFSETQRNKGNFPGRFSGRQFSNSRSEMNVSTLELGDSALYLCASSLNTDTQYFGPGTRLTVL.

CDR3 bases: TGTGCCAGCAGTGACAGGCTCTACGAGCAGTACTTC. This gives the protein CASSDRLYEQYF. The chain is built from TRBV2 and TRBJ2-7; D gene unclear. Trimming left V 3 bases short and J 3 bases short, with 6 bases between. This CDR3 comprises 12 residues. CDR1 is SNHLY and CDR2 is FYNNEI in the germline V gene.

The chain has TRBV7-8 and TRBJ2-3; no definite D call. Germline V gene data show CDR1 as SGHVS and CDR2 as FQNEAQ. This CDR3 spans 15 amino acids. V lost 5 bases to trimming and J lost 0 bases, with 12 bases between them. CDR3 nucleotide sequence: TGTGCCAGCAGCAAAAACAGAGCTAGCACAGATACGCAGTATTTT. Amino acids: CASSKNRASTDTQYF.

The V gene is TRBV19, the J gene TRBJ2-5; no reliable D call. V was pared by 6 bases and J by 4 bases, with 12 bases between. This CDR3 has 13 amino acids. Germline lookup yields CDR1 LNHDA and CDR2 SQIVND (reference sequence). CDR3 nucleotides: TGTGCCAGTAGCCCGGGCCTGATAGAGACCCAGTACTTC. It specifies CASSPGLIETQYF.

V usage is TRBV5-4 and J usage is TRBJ1-2, with 11 bases lining up with TRBD1. The V gene end was trimmed by 6 bases and the J gene end by 4 bases; junction bases not matched to a gene: 8. The CDR3 is made up of 15 amino acids. Germline V gene lookup returns CDR1 SGHNT and CDR2 YYREEE (reference sequence). The DNA of the CDR3 is TGTGCCAGCAACCCAGGGACAGGGGGTTCCTATGGCTACACCTTC. Translated, it gives CASNPGTGGSYGYTF.

The genes are TRBV7-2 and TRBJ2-2; 10 bases map to TRBD2. Unmatched junction bases numbered 13, after V lost 5 bases and J lost 4 bases. This CDR3 has 18 residues. Germline V gene data show CDR1 as SGHTA and CDR2 as FQGNSA. As DNA, the CDR3 is TGTGCCAGCAGCCGAGCTGGCCCTAGCGGGAGCTTCACCGGGGAGCTGTTTTTT. It is translated as CASSRAGPSGSFTGELFF.

The table lists this clone with a count of one. V is TRBV5-1 and J is TRBJ2-2; no clear D gene. Germline CDR1 is SGHRS and CDR2 is YFSETQ. The CDR3 sequence is 12 residues long. Deletions cut 5 bases from V and 8 bases from J, with 10 bases between. The CDR3 reads CASSRDRGELFF. DNA for the CDR3: TGCGCCAGCAGTCGAGACCGGGGGGAGCTGTTTTTT.

The chain recombines TRBV5-1 with TRBJ2-3, with TRBD1 matching over 7 bases. The V gene end was trimmed by 4 bases and the J gene end by 1 base; junction bases not matched to a gene: 6. CDR3 length: 15 amino acids. From germline, CDR1 is SGHRS and CDR2 YFSETQ. Here the CDR3 reads CASSPGQVRTDTQYF. The CDR3 region has the DNA TGCGCCAGCAGCCCAGGACAGGTCCGCACAGATACGCAGTATTTT.

This clone was seen more than once but under ten times. The rearrangement links TRBV30 to TRBJ1-2; D is uncertain. CDR3 length: 9 residues. Per germline, CDR1 GTSNPN and CDR2 SVGIG (reference sequence). The V gene lost 5 bases and the J gene lost 8 bases, with 6 bases spanning the gap. Written as DNA, the CDR3 is TGTGCCTGGCCGGACGGCTACACCTTC. Protein sequence: CAWPDGYTF.

This clone was found once. The rearrangement joins TRBV27 to TRBJ1-5; TRBD1 might be the D (5 bases). The length of the CDR3 is 14 residues. The germline CDR1 and CDR2 sequences are MNHEY and SMNVEV (reference sequence). V was clipped by 1 base and J by 3 bases, with 7 bases between them. This CDR3 reads CASSLWGPNQPQHF. The CDR3 nucleotides read TGTGCCAGCAGTTTATGGGGACCCAATCAGCCCCAGCATTTT.

The chain uses TRBV27 and TRBJ2-1, with D uncertain. The CDR3 has 12 residues. Germline V CDR1 and CDR2: MNHEY, SMNVEV (reference sequence). Trimming took off 7 bases at V and 7 bases at J, with 11 bases between the two ends. CDR3 protein: CASIPGTNEQFF. The CDR3 region has the DNA TGTGCCAGCATCCCTGGAACAAATGAGCAGTTCTTC.

The chain has TRBV28 and TRBJ2-6; D is unresolved. Deletions cut 3 bases from V and 0 bases from J, with 9 bases between. Germline-derived CDR1 and CDR2 are MDHEN and SYDVKM. The length of the CDR3 is 16 residues. CDR3 nucleotide sequence: TGTGCCAGCAGTTTCTTACGGGCCTCTGGGGCCAACGTCCTGACTTTC. The encoded protein is CASSFLRASGANVLTF. The full variable domain, with the rest looked up from reference TRBV28 and TRBJ2-6, is DVKVTQSSRYLVKRTGEKVFLECVQDMDHENMFWYRQDPGLGLRLIYFSYDVKMKEKGDIPEGYSVSREKKERFSLILESASTNQTSMYLCASSFLRASGANVLTFGAGSRLTVL.

This rearrangement joins TRBV2 to TRBJ1-5, with unresolved D. This CDR3 comprises 15 residues. V was shortened by 7 bases and J by 0 bases, with 13 bases between the two germline ends. From germline, CDR1 is SNHLY and CDR2 FYNNEI. Here the CDR3 reads CASTDGTYSNQPQHF. The CDR3 DNA sequence: TGTGCCAGCACGGACGGAACTTATAGCAATCAGCCCCAGCATTTT.

The gene calls are TRBV6-5 and TRBJ2-1; unclear D gene. Germline lookup yields CDR1 MNHEY and CDR2 SVGAGI. The CDR3 has 13 residues. Trimming took off 5 bases at V and 7 bases at J, with 12 bases between the two ends. CDR3 sequence reads: CASSPPTGNEQFF. CDR3 sequence (DNA): TGTGCCAGCAGTCCCCCGACGGGTAATGAGCAGTTCTTC.

The V call is TRBV5-4, the J call TRBJ2-1, with D possibly TRBD1 on 6 matching bases. Germline CDR1 SGHNT, CDR2 YYREEE (reference sequence). The V end lost 1 base, the J end lost 4 bases, and 12 bases lay between the germline ends. The CDR3 totals 15 residues. This CDR3 is CASSLLTGSYNEQFF. Written as DNA, the CDR3 is TGTGCCAGCAGCTTGCTGACAGGATCATACAATGAGCAGTTCTTC.

The rearrangement links TRBV18 to TRBJ1-1; D call uncertain. There are 14 residues in the CDR3. With 2 bases removed from V and 2 bases from J, the gap between germline ends came to 9 bases. Germline V lookup: CDR1 KGHSH, CDR2 LQKENI. This CDR3 is CASSPNPTNTEAFF. DNA of the CDR3: TGTGCCAGCTCACCAAACCCAACTAACACTGAAGCTTTCTTT.

This clone came up once. V gene TRBV7-9 combines with J gene TRBJ1-4; D not certain. V was clipped by 1 base and J by 7 bases, with 7 bases between them. Germline V gene lookup returns CDR1 SEHNR and CDR2 FQNEAQ (reference sequence). The CDR3 extends over 13 amino acids. CDR3: CASSLDRSEKLFF. The DNA for the CDR3 is TGTGCCAGCAGCTTAGATCGTAGTGAAAAACTGTTTTTT.